This T cell receptor (beta chain) emerged from a study of regulatory T cells in long-lasting Graves disease. Trimming pared 9 bases from V and 2 bases from J, leaving 13 bases between. Germline CDR1 and CDR2: ENHRY and SYGVKD. This CDR3 region has 13 residues. The time point here: newly diagnosed GD, antithyroid drugs for less than 3 months. There was RNA extracted from PBMCs, and the TCR library was made from it. Building the TCR beta libraries relied on iRepertoire HTBI primers, and CDR3 regions underwent Arm-PCR. TCRdb processed the multiplex PCR reads anew with MiXCR; each CDR3 protein has one entry. The top ten clones hold about 8.9% of a sample with roughly 500,000 distinct CDR3 sequences, about 11% of them seen once. This clonotype has a count of ten or more. In addition, the sample was reused for a study of T cells in Graves' hyperthyroidism and ophthalmopathy.

The input for sequencing was peripheral blood mononuclear cells (PBMCs), taken at new diagnosis, from a patient treated with antithyroid drugs. The genes are TRBV10-3 and TRBJ1-1; D is possibly TRBD1 (5 bases). The clonotype was recovered from a woman in her 30s with Graves disease. CDR3 DNA sequence: TGTGCCATTCAGTCCAGGGTTAACACTGAAGCTTTCTTT. Amino acids: CAIQSRVNTEAFF.